Each of the 15 T cell receptor beta chains below was sequenced from the same sample in a study of blood T cell repertoires in COVID-19. Clones were sequenced by immunoSEQ multiplex PCR, and TCRdb holds only the in-frame ones, with some missing. The profile covers a few hundred thousand clones, with roughly nine tenths appearing a single time and roughly 2% taken by the ten largest. Sequenced: peripheral blood. These receptors originate from a woman between 45 and 65 years old who had recovered from COVID-19.

The V call is TRBV28, the J call TRBJ1-1; a possible D gene is TRBD1 (5 bases). V was cut by 1 base and J by 6 bases, with 12 bases left in between. Germline V lookup: CDR1 MDHEN, CDR2 SYDVKM. The length of the CDR3 is 14 residues. The CDR3: CASSLFEGGAEAFF. CDR3 DNA sequence: TGTGCCAGCAGTTTATTCGAGGGAGGGGCTGAAGCTTTCTTT.

This clone was picked up a small number of times. The J gene is TRBJ1-1, the V gene TRBV9; no firm D call. CDR1 is SGDLS, CDR2 YYNGEE, per germline. The V end was cut by 6 bases, the J end by 1 base, with 10 bases between. CDR3 length: 13 amino acids. CDR3 protein: CASNEAPNTEAFF. The CDR3 coding sequence is TGTGCCAGCAACGAGGCACCGAACACTGAAGCTTTCTTT.

For the CDR3, the DNA is TGTGCCAGCAGATCGGACAGGGGGACCTACAATGAGCAGTTCTTC. Protein sequence: CASRSDRGTYNEQFF. This rearrangement joins TRBV7-9 to TRBJ2-1; 10 bases match TRBD1. Germline V gives CDR1 SEHNR, CDR2 FQNEAQ (reference sequence). Trimming removed 6 bases from V and 2 bases from J; junction bases left unmatched: 4. CDR3 length equals 15 residues.

This rearrangement joins TRBV6-4 to TRBJ2-1; D is uncertain. The germline gives CDR1 MRHNA, CDR2 SNTAGT. V was cut by 0 bases and J by 1 base, with 10 bases left in between. The CDR3 sequence is 16 residues long. For the CDR3, the DNA is TGTGCCAGCAGTGACTCGAGGTCGCTGTCCTACAATGAGCAGTTCTTC. Its protein product is CASSDSRSLSYNEQFF.

The table lists this clone with a few counts. The chain recombines TRBV15 with TRBJ1-5; D remains ambiguous. CDR1 LNHNV and CDR2 YYDKDF come from the germline V gene (reference sequence). The CDR3 covers 15 residues. Trimming removed 1 base from V and 9 bases from J, with 16 bases in between. As DNA, the CDR3 is TGTGCCACCAGCAGAGGACAAGGTCGGAAATGGCCCCAGCATTTT. This sequence encodes CATSRGQGRKWPQHF.

This clone was recorded a few times. This CDR3 reads CASSPDRIYGYTF. CDR3 nucleotide sequence: TGTGCCAGCAGTCCCGACAGAATCTATGGCTACACCTTC. The genes are TRBV12-3 or TRBV12-4 and TRBJ1-2, with D perhaps matching TRBD1 (5 bases). CDR3 length: 13 residues. Deletions cut 5 bases from V and 4 bases from J, with 11 bases between.

The rearrangement links TRBV28 to TRBJ1-2; TRBD1 matches 8 bases. The V gene end was trimmed by 6 bases and the J gene end by 6 bases; junction bases not matched to a gene: 9. Germline V lookup: CDR1 MDHEN, CDR2 SYDVKM. CDR3 length equals 14 residues. The DNA of the CDR3 is TGTGCCAGCAGGACCTACAGGGGGGCCGATGGCTACACCTTC. This codes for CASRTYRGADGYTF.

The chain combines TRBV7-9 with TRBJ2-3; D is perhaps TRBD1 (5 bases). Germline CDR1 and CDR2: SEHNR and FQNEAQ (reference sequence). V was cut by 2 bases and J by 0 bases, with 6 bases left in between. The CDR3 extends over 14 amino acids. Here the CDR3 reads CASSLRQSTDTQYF. CDR3 coding DNA: TGTGCCAGCAGCTTAAGACAGAGCACAGATACGCAGTATTTT. The complete variable domain, with remaining parts taken from reference TRBV7-9 and TRBJ2-3, reads DTGVSQNPRHKITKRGQNVTFRCDPISEHNRLYWYRQTLGQGPEFLTYFQNEAQLEKSRLLSDRFSAERPKGSFSTLEIQRTEQGDSAMYLCASSLRQSTDTQYFGPGTRLTVL.

This rearrangement joins TRBV18 to TRBJ1-3; D not resolved. The V gene's germline CDR1 is KGHSH and CDR2 LQKENI. Trimming took off 5 bases at V and 1 base at J, with 12 bases between the two ends. This CDR3 spans 15 amino acids. In DNA, the CDR3 is TGTGCCAGCTCAGTCGGCAGGTCATCTGGAAACACCATATATTTT. Translated: CASSVGRSSGNTIYF. The whole variable domain, remainder taken from reference TRBV18 and TRBJ1-3, is NAGVMQNPRHLVRRRGQEARLRCSPMKGHSHVYWYRQLPEEGLKFMVYLQKENIIDESGMPKERFSAEFPKEGPSILRIQQVVRGDSAAYFCASSVGRSSGNTIYFGEGSWLTVV.

V usage is TRBV5-6 and J usage is TRBJ2-7; 13 bases are a match to TRBD2. The V and J ends lost 3 bases and 2 bases, in that order; junction bases with no gene match: 2. This CDR3 is 15 amino acids long. Germline lookup yields CDR1 SGHDT and CDR2 YYEEEE. The CDR3 is CASSYGTSGTYEQYF. Written as DNA, the CDR3 is TGTGCCAGCAGCTATGGGACTAGCGGGACCTACGAGCAGTACTTC.

This clone was counted a few times. The chain couples TRBV27 to TRBJ2-7, with D possibly TRBD2 on 5 matching bases. V dropped 6 bases and J dropped 7 bases, with 25 bases sitting between them. Germline loops: CDR1 MNHEY, CDR2 SMNVEV (reference sequence). This CDR3 contains 16 residues. The CDR3: CASSPSSWGSRGEQYF. The DNA of the CDR3 is TGTGCCAGCAGCCCTTCTTCCTGGGGTAGCCGGGGAGAGCAGTACTTC.

J is TRBJ1-4 and V is TRBV29-1, with 7 positions matching TRBD1. The CDR3 is 13 residues long. The germline V gene encodes CDR1 SQVTM and CDR2 ANQGSEA. The trim removed 7 bases at V and 7 bases at J, leaving 9 bases unmatched. CDR3 sequence (DNA): TGCAGCGCCTTGACAGGGAAGAGTGAAAAACTGTTTTTT. Encoded protein: CSALTGKSEKLFF.

V is TRBV18 and J is TRBJ1-2; D is unclear. CDR3 size: 13 residues. Germline loops: CDR1 KGHSH, CDR2 LQKENI. Between the trimmed V and J ends, which lost 1 base and 1 base, there was a span of 4 bases. Written as DNA, the CDR3 is TGTGCCAGCTCACCACACAGTAACTATGGCTACACCTTC. Translating gives CASSPHSNYGYTF.

This chain joins TRBV14 and TRBJ2-7; perhaps TRBD1 as D (5 bases). The V and J ends lost 1 base and 0 bases respectively, with 13 bases between them. This CDR3 spans 16 amino acids. Germline CDR1 reads SGHDN; CDR2 reads FVKESK. DNA for the CDR3: TGTGCCAGCAGCCAAGGTAGGGGCAGAATCTCCTACGAGCAGTACTTC. Translation gives CASSQGRGRISYEQYF.

As regards this clone: The sample holds other DNA sequences that translate to the same CDR3. V usage is TRBV28 and J usage is TRBJ1-2; D gene uncertain. V lost 1 base and J 5 bases, leaving 5 bases between the germline ends. Per germline, CDR1 MDHEN and CDR2 SYDVKM. CDR3 size: 12 residues. This chain's CDR3 is CASSLSGYGYTF. The CDR3 bases are TGTGCCAGCAGTTTATCAGGATATGGCTACACCTTC.